This TCR beta chain came from a study of shared clonotypes between healthy human individuals. Study-level background: Aged between 18 and 49, the donors were two women and three men. Broader study findings: Tissue TCR repertoires likely differ from these blood-only repertoires.

Notes on this clone: Its antigen remains unknown.

The CDR3 is 15 residues long. V lost 4 bases and J 4 bases, leaving 17 bases between the germline ends. Per germline, CDR1 SGHDT and CDR2 YYEEEE. Genomic DNA belonging to each subset was distributed in equal measure over several immunoSEQ plates. The method was immunoSEQ multiplex PCR; TCRdb's version includes in-frame clones alone and lacks a portion of them. The repertoire includes hundreds of thousands of clones, more than 75% of them detected once, and less than 15% sits in the top ten. The sample comprised PBMCs. J is TRBJ2-5 and V is TRBV5-6; the D gene is possibly TRBD2 (6 bases). The clonotype originates from a woman aged 40 to 49 in good health. Some clones in this sample may be carry-over from other donors' samples. The chain's CDR3 is CASSLRLGTGETQYF. DNA for the CDR3: TGTGCCAGCAGCCTACGACTAGGGACGGGAGAGACCCAGTACTTC.